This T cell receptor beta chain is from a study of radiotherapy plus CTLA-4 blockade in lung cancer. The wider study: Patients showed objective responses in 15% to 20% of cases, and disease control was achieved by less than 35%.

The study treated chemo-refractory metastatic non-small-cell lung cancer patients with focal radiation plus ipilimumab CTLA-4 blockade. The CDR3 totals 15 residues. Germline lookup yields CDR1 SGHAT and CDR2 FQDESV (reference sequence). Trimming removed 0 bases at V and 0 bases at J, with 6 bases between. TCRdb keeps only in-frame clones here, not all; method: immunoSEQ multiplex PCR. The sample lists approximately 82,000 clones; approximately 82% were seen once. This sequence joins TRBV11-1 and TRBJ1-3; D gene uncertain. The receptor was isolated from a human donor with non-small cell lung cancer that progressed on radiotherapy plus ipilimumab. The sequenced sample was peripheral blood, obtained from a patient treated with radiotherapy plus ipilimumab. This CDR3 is CASSLADHSGNTIYF. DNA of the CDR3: TGTGCCAGCAGCTTAGCGGACCACTCTGGAAACACCATATATTTT. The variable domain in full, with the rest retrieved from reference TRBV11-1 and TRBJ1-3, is EAEVAQSPRYKITEKSQAVAFWCDPISGHATLYWYRQILGQGPELLVQFQDESVVDDSQLPKDRFSAERLKGVDSTLKIQPAELGDSAMYLCASSLADHSGNTIYFGEGSWLTVV.